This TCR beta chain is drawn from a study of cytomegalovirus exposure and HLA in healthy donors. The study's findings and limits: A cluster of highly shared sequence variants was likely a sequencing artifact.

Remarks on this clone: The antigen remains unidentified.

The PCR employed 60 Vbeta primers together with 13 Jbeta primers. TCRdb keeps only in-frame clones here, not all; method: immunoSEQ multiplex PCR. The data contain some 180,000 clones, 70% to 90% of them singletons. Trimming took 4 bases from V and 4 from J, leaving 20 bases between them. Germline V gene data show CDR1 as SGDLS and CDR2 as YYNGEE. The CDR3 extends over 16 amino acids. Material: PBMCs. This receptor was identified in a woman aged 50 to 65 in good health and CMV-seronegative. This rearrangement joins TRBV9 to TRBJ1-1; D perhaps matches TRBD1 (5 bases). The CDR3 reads CASSPGGRGRFTEAFF. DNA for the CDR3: TGTGCCAGCAGCCCCGGGGGTCGAGGGCGATTCACTGAAGCTTTCTTT.